The 30 T cell receptor beta chains below all came from one sample that was sequenced in a study of control samples from healthy donors and cancer patients. TCRdb's copy holds only in-frame clones and misses some; the assay was immunoSEQ multiplex PCR. The sample has 90,000 to 110,000 clones; about 89% are singletons. Specimen: blood. The source of these receptors is a woman aged 50 to 60 in good health.

This chain joins TRBV27 and TRBJ1-2; D gene ambiguous. V lost 3 bases and J lost 8, with 13 bases in between. The CDR3 consists of 13 residues. Germline lookup yields CDR1 MNHEY and CDR2 SMNVEV (reference sequence). Here the CDR3 reads CASSFSYLRGYTF. CDR3 coding DNA: TGTGCCAGCAGTTTTTCATACCTGAGGGGCTACACCTTC.

The rearrangement links TRBV13 to TRBJ1-5; perhaps TRBD1 as D (5 bases). CDR1 and CDR2 from the germline V gene are PRHDT and FYEKMQ (reference sequence). V was trimmed by 3 bases and J by 6 bases, leaving 12 bases between them. The CDR3 consists of 14 residues. DNA for the CDR3: TGTGCCAGCAGCTTCTACGGCGGGGGTCAGCCCCAGCATTTT. As protein: CASSFYGGGQPQHF.

J is TRBJ2-3 and V is TRBV7-8; the D gene is possibly TRBD2 (5 bases). Looked up from germline, CDR1 is SGHVS and CDR2 is FQNEAQ. V lost 3 bases to trimming and J lost 1 base, with 20 bases between them. This CDR3 has 18 residues. The CDR3 coding sequence is TGTGCCAGCAGCTTGCGAGCGGAAACTAGGCTACGCACAGATACGCAGTATTTT. Its protein product is CASSLRAETRLRTDTQYF.

This clone was counted once. The chain links TRBV6-4 to TRBJ2-7; possibly TRBD1 for D (6 bases). This CDR3 has 17 residues. Trimming left V 6 bases short and J 4 bases short, with 25 bases between. Germline V gives CDR1 MRHNA, CDR2 SNTAGT. CDR3 DNA: TGTGCCAGCAGCCTACCCCTCATTTCTAACGGACAGTACGAGCAGTACGTC. Protein product: CASSLPLISNGQYEQYV.

This chain links TRBV7-2 with TRBJ2-2; possible D gene TRBD2, 5 bases. Germline CDR1 reads SGHTA; CDR2 reads FQGNSA. The ends were cut back, 1 base at V and 8 bases at J, with 8 bases in the middle. CDR3 length equals 13 residues. The CDR3 sequence is CASSLDLAGELFF. In nucleotides, the CDR3 is TGTGCCAGCAGCTTAGATCTAGCTGGGGAGCTGTTTTTT. Supplemented by reference TRBV7-2 and TRBJ2-2, the full variable domain reads GAGVSQSPSNKVTEKGKDVELRCDPISGHTALYWYRQSLGQGLEFLIYFQGNSAPDKSGLPSDRFSAERTGGSVSTLTIQRTQQEDSAVYLCASSLDLAGELFFGEGSRLTVL.

The table lists this clone with a count of one. This chain joins TRBV24-1 and TRBJ2-6, with D unresolved. V lost 3 bases to trimming and J lost 0 bases, with 17 bases between them. CDR3 length: 19 amino acids. Germline CDR1 is KGHDR and CDR2 is SFDVKD. The CDR3 here is CATSDPGPKSLSGANVLTF. CDR3 sequence (DNA): TGTGCCACCAGTGATCCGGGCCCCAAATCCCTCTCTGGGGCCAACGTCCTGACTTTC.

The V gene is TRBV16, the J gene TRBJ1-1; no firm D call. CDR1 and CDR2 (germline): KGHSY, FQNENV. This CDR3 spans 13 amino acids. V lost 4 bases, J lost 2 bases, and 8 bases lay in between. The DNA of the CDR3 is TGTGCCAGCAGCCTATTCAGTAACACTGAAGCTTTCTTT. This sequence encodes CASSLFSNTEAFF.

This sequence joins TRBV5-1 and TRBJ2-7, with D unresolved. Trimming pared 0 bases from V and 1 base from J, leaving 8 bases between. The CDR3 extends over 14 amino acids. Germline V gene lookup returns CDR1 SGHRS and CDR2 YFSETQ. CDR3 sequence (DNA): TGCGCCAGCAGCTTGGTTCCGGCGTCCTACGAGCAGTACTTC. This gives the protein CASSLVPASYEQYF. Together with reference TRBV5-1 and TRBJ2-7, the CDR3 gives the full variable domain: KAGVTQTPRYLIKTRGQQVTLSCSPISGHRSVSWYQQTPGQGLQFLFEYFSETQRNKGNFPGRFSGRQFSNSRSEMNVSTLELGDSALYLCASSLVPASYEQYFGPGTRLTVT.

The J gene is TRBJ1-2, the V gene TRBV11-2; D possibly corresponds to TRBD1 (5 bases). The germline V gene has CDR1 SGHAT and CDR2 FQNNGV. Trimming left V 1 base short and J 8 bases short, with 17 bases between. The length of the CDR3 is 15 residues. CDR3 in amino acids: CASSLAQGTVGGYTF. The DNA for the CDR3 is TGTGCCAGCAGCTTAGCCCAGGGTACGGTGGGAGGCTACACCTTC.

This clone appeared a single time. The V gene is TRBV5-4, the J gene TRBJ1-2, with TRBD1 matching 8 bases. The CDR3 has 16 amino acids. Germline V gene data show CDR1 as SGHNT and CDR2 as YYREEE (reference sequence). Trimming cost V 0 bases and J 8 bases; bases outside gene matches: 12. DNA for the CDR3: TGTGCCAGCAGCTTGGATGGGGAAGGCAGGGGGCGCGGCTACACCTTC. Amino acids: CASSLDGEGRGRGYTF.

The gene calls are TRBV7-2 and TRBJ2-2, with D possibly matching TRBD2 (5 bases). The V gene's germline CDR1 is SGHTA and CDR2 FQGNSA. V was shortened by 0 bases and J by 8 bases, with 10 bases between the two germline ends. This CDR3 region has 14 residues. As DNA, the CDR3 is TGTGCCAGCAGCTTAGCCGGGATCGCTGGGGAGCTGTTTTTT. This encodes CASSLAGIAGELFF.

The genes are TRBV5-6 and TRBJ2-5; 7 bases agree with TRBD2. Germline V gives CDR1 SGHDT, CDR2 YYEEEE. The ends lost 2 bases at V and 3 bases at J; junction bases unmatched: 13. There are 17 residues in the CDR3. The DNA of the CDR3 is TGTGCCAGCAGCTTTTTGAGCCGGGACTACACAAAAGAGACCCAGTACTTC. Protein product: CASSFLSRDYTKETQYF.

The chain joins TRBV7-8 to TRBJ2-5, with TRBD2 identical over 8 bases. Germline V gene sequence: CDR1 SGHVS, CDR2 FQNEAQ. The CDR3 covers 15 residues. Unmatched junction bases numbered 6, after V lost 5 bases and J lost 1 base. The chain's CDR3 is CASSRPLAGQETQYF. For the CDR3, the DNA is TGTGCCAGCAGCCGCCCCCTAGCGGGCCAAGAGACCCAGTACTTC.

V and J are TRBV5-4 and TRBJ2-1; D is possibly TRBD2 (6 bases). V lost 4 bases and J lost 8, with 13 bases in between. The germline gives CDR1 SGHNT, CDR2 YYREEE (reference sequence). The CDR3 consists of 13 residues. The DNA of the CDR3 is TGTGCCAGCAGCGAGAAAGGGACTCATGAGCAGTTCTTC. Residues: CASSEKGTHEQFF.

The chain carries TRBV4-1 and TRBJ1-1; 7 bases match TRBD1. From germline, CDR1 is MGHRA and CDR2 YSYEKL. Trimming at V came to 3 bases and at J to 3 bases, leaving 7 bases not matched to a gene. This CDR3 is 15 amino acids long. The CDR3: CASSHQTGLYTEAFF. In DNA form, the CDR3 reads TGCGCCAGCAGCCACCAGACAGGGCTTTACACTGAAGCTTTCTTT.

The V gene is TRBV7-9, the J gene TRBJ2-5, with D tentatively TRBD2 (5 bases). CDR1 and CDR2 from the germline V gene are SEHNR and FQNEAQ (reference sequence). The V end lost 7 bases, the J end lost 5 bases, and 17 bases lay between the germline ends. The CDR3 spans 14 residues. In nucleotides, the CDR3 is TGTGCCAGCATCAAAATTACCTCGGGGGAGACCCAGTACTTC. Its protein product is CASIKITSGETQYF.

The chain couples TRBV5-6 to TRBJ1-1; 7 bases map to TRBD1. Germline-derived CDR1 and CDR2 are SGHDT and YYEEEE. The CDR3 runs 12 residues. Unmatched junction bases numbered 7, after V lost 4 bases and J lost 10 bases. CDR3 DNA: TGTGCCAGCAGCCAGGACAGGCTAGGAGCTTTCTTT. Its protein is CASSQDRLGAFF.

This chain uses TRBV6-2 or TRBV6-3 with TRBJ2-1; 7 bases align to TRBD2. Germline CDR1 MNHEY, CDR2 SVGEGT. The CDR3 is 17 amino acids. The V gene end was trimmed by 4 bases and the J gene end by 3 bases; junction bases not matched to a gene: 12. CDR3 DNA sequence: TGTGCCAGCAGTTCCCGGGGGAGGGAAGGCATCTACAATGAGCAGTTCTTC. Encoded protein: CASSSRGREGIYNEQFF.

Details on this clone: The sample holds other DNA sequences that translate to the same CDR3. The chain has TRBV6-5 and TRBJ1-1; D call uncertain. Germline CDR1 is MNHEY and CDR2 is SVGAGI. The CDR3 is 12 residues long. Trimming shortened V by 7 bases and J by 1 base, and 7 bases separated the two germline ends. The CDR3 is CASIGGNTEAFF. CDR3 in DNA: TGTGCCAGCATAGGCGGGAACACTGAAGCTTTCTTT.

The genes are TRBV6-6 and TRBJ1-4; D gene ambiguous. Trimming took off 5 bases at V and 0 bases at J, with 16 bases between the two ends. Germline CDR1 and CDR2: MNHNY and SVGAGI (reference sequence). This CDR3 has 17 residues. The CDR3 protein is CASSLGRIPATNEKLFF. DNA for the CDR3: TGTGCCAGCAGTCTTGGACGGATACCAGCAACTAATGAAAAACTGTTTTTT.

Note on this clone: Distinct nucleotide sequences in the sample also encode this CDR3. V and J are TRBV25-1 and TRBJ2-3, with 9 bases identical to TRBD1. From germline, CDR1 is MGHDK and CDR2 SYGVNS. The CDR3 spans 14 residues. V was clipped by 5 bases and J by 3 bases; unmatched bases: 3. The CDR3 reads CASSRDRVTDTQYF. CDR3 in DNA: TGTGCCAGCAGTCGGGACAGGGTTACAGATACGCAGTATTTT.

This clone was seen a single time. The V gene is TRBV9, the J gene TRBJ2-7; TRBD1 aligns across 8 bases. CDR3 length equals 14 residues. V was clipped by 3 bases and J by 4 bases; unmatched bases: 6. Germline loops: CDR1 SGDLS, CDR2 YYNGEE. The CDR3: CASSDPRDRYEQYF. Here the CDR3 DNA reads TGTGCCAGCAGCGACCCCCGGGACAGGTACGAGCAGTACTTC.

This clone was counted a single time. This sequence joins TRBV5-4 and TRBJ2-3; possibly TRBD1 for D (5 bases). V shed 3 bases and J shed 5 bases, with 13 bases lying between them. Germline CDR1 reads SGHNT; CDR2 reads YYREEE (reference sequence). This CDR3 spans 14 amino acids. CDR3 bases: TGTGCCAGCAGCTCAGGGCCTATTCTAGATACGCAGTATTTT. Its protein product is CASSSGPILDTQYF.

J is TRBJ1-1 and V is TRBV27; D not certain. This CDR3 comprises 15 residues. V was shortened by 5 bases and J by 4 bases, with 17 bases between the two germline ends. CDR1 is MNHEY and CDR2 is SMNVEV in the germline V gene (reference sequence). The CDR3 loop reads CASSQAANFITEAFF. The CDR3 DNA is TGTGCCAGCAGTCAAGCGGCAAATTTTATCACTGAAGCTTTCTTT.

The chain couples TRBV4-3 to TRBJ2-1; D gene ambiguous. The ends were cut back, 1 base at V and 6 bases at J, with 7 bases in the middle. Germline CDR1 is LGHNA and CDR2 is YSLEER. The CDR3 covers 13 residues. In DNA form, the CDR3 reads TGCGCCAGCAGCCAAGGTGTAGTCAATGAGCAGTTCTTC. It yields the protein CASSQGVVNEQFF.

V gene TRBV5-1 combines with J gene TRBJ2-1; D possibly corresponds to TRBD2 (6 bases). CDR1 is SGHRS and CDR2 is YFSETQ in the germline V gene. CDR3 length: 14 residues. V lost 3 bases, J lost 9 bases, and 16 bases lay in between. For the CDR3, the DNA is TGCGCCAGCAGCTCCTGGAGTACTAGCACTGAGCAGTTCTTC. Amino acids: CASSSWSTSTEQFF.

This chain connects TRBV5-8 to TRBJ2-1; D assignment may be TRBD1 or TRBD2 (5 bases each). The CDR3 contains 14 residues. Trimming took 1 base from V and 6 from J, leaving 11 bases between them. The germline gives CDR1 SGHTS, CDR2 YDEGEE. CDR3 residues: CASSLTRGVNEQFF. The CDR3 region has the DNA TGTGCCAGCAGCTTGACTAGGGGTGTCAATGAGCAGTTCTTC.

The rearrangement joins TRBV9 to TRBJ2-2; 11 nucleotides agree with TRBD1. The CDR3 has 16 residues. Germline CDR1 reads SGDLS; CDR2 reads YYNGEE. The ends lost 3 bases at V and 3 bases at J; junction bases unmatched: 4. The CDR3 protein is CASSADRGQDTGELFF. For the CDR3, the DNA is TGTGCCAGCAGCGCGGACAGGGGGCAAGACACCGGGGAGCTGTTTTTT. Supplemented by reference TRBV9 and TRBJ2-2, the full variable domain reads DSGVTQTPKHLITATGQRVTLRCSPRSGDLSVYWYQQSLDQGLQFLIQYYNGEERAKGNILERFSAQQFPDLHSELNLSSLELGDSALYFCASSADRGQDTGELFFGEGSRLTVL.

CDR3: CASSSPQETQYF. The CDR3 DNA reads TGTGCCAGCAGCTCACCGCAGGAGACGCAGTATTTT. The chain employs TRBV7-9 and TRBJ2-3; D gene ambiguous. CDR1 is SEHNR and CDR2 is FQNEAQ in the germline V gene (reference sequence). The CDR3 length is 12 residues. Trimming took off 4 bases at V and 9 bases at J, with 11 bases between the two ends.

The table lists this clone with a few counts. The rearrangement links TRBV7-9 to TRBJ2-1, with D perhaps TRBD1 (6 bases). The CDR3 length is 12 residues. Germline lookup yields CDR1 SEHNR and CDR2 FQNEAQ (reference sequence). Trimming cost V 2 bases and J 7 bases, with 6 bases left between them. In nucleotides, the CDR3 is TGTGCCAGCAGCTTACAGGGGAATGAGCAGTTCTTC. Translation: CASSLQGNEQFF.